This TCR beta chain was captured by sequencing in a study of cytomegalovirus exposure and HLA in healthy donors. Study-level information: Early release data held approximately 81 million unique TCRs from HLA-typed donors. Study results and caveats: For TCR beta chains, V- and J-gene trimming was later linked to a missense DCLRE1C variant. The productive fraction for most TCR beta V segments was about 87% or about 30% in an earlier analysis.

With regard to this clone: Its antigen is unknown.

Primers included in the PCR were 60 Vbeta and 13 Jbeta primers. The protocol was immunoSEQ multiplex PCR, while the TCRdb copy is restricted to in-frame clones and leaves out a portion. The table records some 100,000 clones, more than 65% of them present only once. The CDR3 is made up of 11 amino acids. Germline V lookup: CDR1 GTSNPN, CDR2 SVGIG (reference sequence). With 8 bases clipped from V and 3 bases from J, the junction kept 3 bases outside the gene matches. Sequenced input: PBMCs. The chain has TRBV30 and TRBJ2-7; 8 bases are a match to TRBD2. The receptor's source is a woman aged 18-29 years in good health and CMV-seropositive. The CDR3 nucleotides are TGTGCCGGGGCGGGAGGCTACGAGCAGTACTTC. Protein: CAGAGGYEQYF.